This T cell receptor (beta chain) was obtained from a study of response to subunit inactivated influenza vaccine. Study-level findings and limits: A suggestion made by the authors is that each seasonal influenza vaccination recruits few new T cells.

Germline CDR1 and CDR2: SEHNR and FQNEAQ (reference sequence). V dropped 5 bases and J dropped 2 bases, with 16 bases sitting between them. This CDR3 is 16 amino acids long. This clonotype was counted a few times. Its antigen remains unidentified. TCRdb fed the RT-PCR reads into MiXCR, producing one record per CDR3 protein. Here the sample spans 800,000 or so distinct CDR3 sequences, 21% being singletons. This clonotype was sampled from a man aged 45-65 years who received an inactivated influenza vaccine. The input for sequencing was PBMCs from blood, taken less than 6 days after vaccination. The rearrangement uses TRBV7-9 and TRBJ2-1; D gene ambiguous. The CDR3 DNA reads TGTGCCAGCAGCCGAGCCGCCCTCATCACCTACAATGAGCAGTTCTTC. Protein sequence: CASSRAALITYNEQFF.